This T cell receptor (beta chain) appears in the sequencing data of a study of lymphopenia after photon versus proton radiotherapy. Germline V gives CDR1 ENHRY, CDR2 SYGVKD. The CDR3 sequence is 14 residues long. Trimming took 6 bases from V and 1 from J; bases not matched to a gene: 3. Regarding the study as a whole: Better survival with proton therapy was suggested as possible, not demonstrated. After lymphocyte nadir, photon-treated repertoires showed oligoclonal expansion, especially CD8+ Temra.

Turning to this clone: Its target is unknown.

Clones were read by immunoSEQ multiplex PCR, and TCRdb kept only the in-frame ones, dropping some. The table records approximately 65,000 clones, over 70% of them present only once. The chain joins TRBV10-3 to TRBJ1-1, with TRBD1 matching 9 bases. This TCR came from a man of 80 years or more with esophageal cancer. The source was peripheral blood, collected from a patient treated with proton-based radiotherapy. CDR3 loop: CAISPDRGNTEAFF. DNA for the CDR3: TGTGCCATCAGCCCGGACAGGGGGAACACTGAAGCTTTCTTT.